The T cell receptor beta chain under discussion was sequenced for a study of T cell responses to AZD1222 COVID-19 vaccine. Study details: Combined were second doses at about 4 or about 12 weeks.

This CDR3 is 13 amino acids long. The germline V gene has CDR1 SGHNT and CDR2 YYREEE (reference sequence). V lost 1 base and J 3 bases, leaving 7 bases between the germline ends. Note on this clone: Its target is unknown.

Sequencing used immunoSEQ multiplex PCR; TCRdb keeps in-frame clones, though not all of them. The sample lists some 200,000 clones; around 94% were seen once. Overall study results and limits: Spike-specific TCR breadth and depth went up after people got two AZD1222 doses. Nearly half of spike-specific TCRs reportedly go after variant regions that carry no mutations.

The chain combines TRBV5-4 with TRBJ1-2; no clear D. The sequence was obtained from an adult in good health. Sequences were derived from peripheral blood, sampled on day 0 of AZD1222 vaccination. The CDR3 DNA follows: TGTGCCAGCAGCTTGACAGCCTACTATGGCTACACCTTC. It encodes CASSLTAYYGYTF.